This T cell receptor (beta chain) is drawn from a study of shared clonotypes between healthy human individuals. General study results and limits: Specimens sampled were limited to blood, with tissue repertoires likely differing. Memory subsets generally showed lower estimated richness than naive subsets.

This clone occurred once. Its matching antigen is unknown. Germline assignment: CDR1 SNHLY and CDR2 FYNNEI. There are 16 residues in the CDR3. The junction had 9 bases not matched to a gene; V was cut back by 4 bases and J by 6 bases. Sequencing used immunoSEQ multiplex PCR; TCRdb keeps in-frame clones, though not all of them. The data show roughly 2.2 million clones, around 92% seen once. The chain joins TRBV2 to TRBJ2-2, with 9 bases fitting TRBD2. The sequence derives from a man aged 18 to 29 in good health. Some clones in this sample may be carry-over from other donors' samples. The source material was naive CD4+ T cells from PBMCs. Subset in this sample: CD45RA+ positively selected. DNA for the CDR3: TGTGCCAGCAGTGTTGGCGGGAGGGCCCCTCCCGGGGAGCTGTTTTTT. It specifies CASSVGGRAPPGELFF.